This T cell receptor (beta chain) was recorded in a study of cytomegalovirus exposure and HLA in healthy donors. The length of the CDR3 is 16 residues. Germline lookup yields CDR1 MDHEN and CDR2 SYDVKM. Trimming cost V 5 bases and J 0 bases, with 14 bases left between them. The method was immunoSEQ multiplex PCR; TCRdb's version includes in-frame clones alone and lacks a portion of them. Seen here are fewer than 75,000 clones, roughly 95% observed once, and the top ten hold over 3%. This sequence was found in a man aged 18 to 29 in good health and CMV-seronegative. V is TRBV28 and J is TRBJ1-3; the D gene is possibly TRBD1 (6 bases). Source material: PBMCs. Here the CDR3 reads CASSPWTANSGNTIYF. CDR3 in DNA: TGTGCCAGCAGTCCTTGGACAGCTAACTCTGGAAACACCATATATTTT.